This is a list of T cell receptor beta chains from one sample in a study of T cell repertoires in cytomegalovirus infection. Using its own MiXCR run on the reads, TCRdb lists one record per CDR3 protein. The sample consists of hundreds of thousands of distinct CDR3 sequences, 24% of them appearing once. Sample: CD8+ T cells from PBMCs. The receptors originated from a human donor in good health (CMV status not recorded). Some clones in this sample may be carry-over from other donors' samples. Both conserved end residues are part of each CDR3. The order of the fields is V gene, J gene, CDR3 protein.

>TRBV6-9|TRBJ1-3
CASSPNSGCHGSGVGNTIYF
>TRBV23-1|TRBJ2-2
CASTADRVTGELFF
>TRBV5-1|TRBJ2-1
CASSLTTGGFYNEQFF
>TRBV7-2|TRBJ2-5
CASSDPASGGPQETQYF
>TRBV6-2/TRBV6-3|TRBJ2-1
CASSYSYEQFF
>TRBV7-9|TRBJ2-3
CASSLGVGDTQYF
>TRBV28|TRBJ1-5
CASSLLDPGLQPQHF
>TRBV11-1|TRBJ2-2
CASSLRRGPANTGELFF
>TRBV9|TRBJ1-1
CASSPRILNTEAFF
>TRBV7-6|TRBJ2-5
CASSQGNAGHQETQYF